Reported below is one T cell receptor (beta chain). Its antigen is not known. Treatment here: oral pan-JAK inhibitor, 5-10 mg twice daily. The data belong to a study of CD8+ T cells in alopecia areata. The overall study: For the treated group, dosing was oral tofacitinib at 5 to 10 mg twice daily.

CDR1 is SEHNR, CDR2 FQNEAQ, per germline (reference sequence). V shed 5 bases and J 6 bases; nucleotides not matched to a gene: 11. CDR3 length: 16 residues. Once RNA had been extracted, it was reverse transcribed into cDNA to act as the sequencing template. Clones were read by immunoSEQ multiplex PCR, and TCRdb kept only the in-frame ones, dropping some. The table shows around 70,000 clones, with approximately 30% occurring only once. Broader study findings: Expanded CD8+ clones among the top 100, as well as scalp clonality, were significantly decreased by tofacitinib. Many expanded lesional clones stayed in scalp and blood while on tofacitinib. Sharing of TCR sequences between patients (possibly for HLA-related reasons) was less clear than in mice.

The sequencing used CD8+ T cells sorted from blood, collected at week 4, from a patient treated with tofacitinib. This receptor was identified in a human donor with alopecia areata. V is TRBV7-9 and J is TRBJ2-2; TRBD2 matches at 8 bases. The CDR3 sequence: CASSTTSGYRAGELFF. The CDR3 DNA reads as TGTGCCAGCAGCACTACTAGCGGTTATAGGGCCGGGGAGCTGTTTTTT.